This entry concerns a single T cell receptor beta chain. Its specificity is not known. This record belongs to a study of blood T cells in healthy people across ages. Caucasian individuals from Russia who were healthy and aged roughly 6 to 95 acted as donors. It was with a sample-barcoded 5' primer and a J-beta primer mix that a second PCR of roughly 6 to 12 cycles was run. Every molecule of cDNA carried a tag from a template-switch adaptor with 12 random nucleotides. TCRdb reprocessed the 5' RACE reads via MiXCR and lists one record per CDR3 protein. The sample yields approximately 940,000 distinct CDR3 sequences, under 50% seen once. Germline V gene sequence: CDR1 SQVTM, CDR2 ANQGSEA. V was cut by 3 bases and J by 2 bases, with 14 bases left in between. This CDR3 is 14 amino acids long. Study observations and caveats: Estimates of total diversity, which came from one million sequenced T cells, were considered to be underestimates. With naive T cell percentage, TCR beta diversity showed a strong correlation.

The specimen sequenced was blood. The rearrangement uses TRBV29-1 and TRBJ2-7; D possibly corresponds to TRBD2 (6 bases). The clonotype was recovered from a man aged 30 to 45 in good health. The CDR3 DNA follows: TGCAGCGTTGATTTGGGACTTGTACCCTACGAGCAGTACTTC. It yields the protein CSVDLGLVPYEQYF.